Given below is one T cell receptor beta chain in context. What it binds is unknown. This likely comes from a read error, as the CDR3 has no conserved phenylalanine or tryptophan at its end. This entry belongs to a study of vaccination and CD4 T cells after COVID-19. Study details: As a positive control, some control cultures were given a CEFX pool, while others were given an HIV-1 Nef pool or no peptide.

Germline CDR1 is DFQATT and CDR2 is SNEGSKA (reference sequence). This CDR3 contains 16 residues. V was shortened by 5 bases and J by 1 base, with 19 bases between the two germline ends. CD4+ T cells that had been cultured provided DNA sequenced with the Oncomine TCR Beta short-read assay. Using its own MiXCR run on the PCR reads, TCRdb lists one record per CDR3 protein. Of under 20,000 distinct CDR3 sequences detected, about 50% appear once; the ten largest clones hold approximately 18%. The time point denotes: late sampling 161 to 241 days after vaccination in a few convalescent patients. Treatment meaning: approximately nine-day PBMC culture with coronavirus spike peptide pools or control peptides (ViraFEST assay).

Sequencing was performed on CD4+ T cells from blood, cultured in vitro, taken about 7 months after SARS-CoV-2 vaccination. This chain uses TRBV20-1 with TRBJ2-3; D possibly matches TRBD1 or TRBD2 (6 bases each). This sequence was found in a human donor who had recovered from COVID-19. CDR3 DNA: TGCAGTGCTCCCGAGGGGGGCGGGGTTGGCACAGATACGCAGTATTCT. It yields the protein CSAPEGGGVGTDTQYS.